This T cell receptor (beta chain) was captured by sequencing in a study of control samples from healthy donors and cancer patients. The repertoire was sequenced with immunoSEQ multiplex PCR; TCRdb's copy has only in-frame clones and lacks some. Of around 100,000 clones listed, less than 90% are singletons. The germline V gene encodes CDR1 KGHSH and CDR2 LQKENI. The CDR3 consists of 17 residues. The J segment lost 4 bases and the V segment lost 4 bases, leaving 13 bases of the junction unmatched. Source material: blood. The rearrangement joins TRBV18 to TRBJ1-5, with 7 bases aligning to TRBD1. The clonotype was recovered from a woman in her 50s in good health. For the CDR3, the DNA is TGTGCCAGCTCACTCGGGACAGCGTGGACGGAAAATCAGCCCCAGCATTTT. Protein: CASSLGTAWTENQPQHF.